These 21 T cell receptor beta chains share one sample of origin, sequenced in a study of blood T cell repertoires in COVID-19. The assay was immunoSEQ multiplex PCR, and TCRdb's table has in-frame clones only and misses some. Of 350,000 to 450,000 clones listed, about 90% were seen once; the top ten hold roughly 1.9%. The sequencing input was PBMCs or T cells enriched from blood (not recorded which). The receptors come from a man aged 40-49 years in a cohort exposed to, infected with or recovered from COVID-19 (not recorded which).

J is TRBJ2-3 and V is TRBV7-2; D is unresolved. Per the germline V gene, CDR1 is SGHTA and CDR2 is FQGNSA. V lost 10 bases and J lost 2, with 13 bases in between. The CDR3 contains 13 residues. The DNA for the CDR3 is TGTGCCACCCGAGGCCTAACCACAGATACGCAGTATTTT. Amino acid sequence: CATRGLTTDTQYF. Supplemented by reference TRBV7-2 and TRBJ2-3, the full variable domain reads GAGVSQSPSNKVTEKGKDVELRCDPISGHTALYWYRQSLGQGLEFLIYFQGNSAPDKSGLPSDRFSAERTGGSVSTLTIQRTQQEDSAVYLCATRGLTTDTQYFGPGTRLTVL.

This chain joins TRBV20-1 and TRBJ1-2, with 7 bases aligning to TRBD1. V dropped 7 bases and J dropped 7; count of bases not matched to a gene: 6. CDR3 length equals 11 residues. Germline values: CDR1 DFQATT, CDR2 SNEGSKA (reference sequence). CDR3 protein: CSVPGGFGYTF. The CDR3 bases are TGCAGTGTCCCAGGGGGATTTGGCTACACCTTC.

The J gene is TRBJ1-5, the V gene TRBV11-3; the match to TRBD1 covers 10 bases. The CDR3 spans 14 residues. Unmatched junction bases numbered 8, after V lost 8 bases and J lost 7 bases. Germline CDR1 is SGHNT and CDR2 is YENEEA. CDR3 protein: CASCWDRGGQPQHF. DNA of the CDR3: TGTGCCAGCTGCTGGGACAGGGGAGGACAGCCCCAGCATTTT.

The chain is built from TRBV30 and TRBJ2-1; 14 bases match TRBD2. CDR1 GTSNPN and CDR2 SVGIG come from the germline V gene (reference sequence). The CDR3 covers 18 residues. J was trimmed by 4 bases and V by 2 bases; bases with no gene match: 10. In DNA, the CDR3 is TGTGCCTGGAGTTCCGGGACTAGCGGGAGATTGGGTTACAATGAGCAGTTCTTC. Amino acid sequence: CAWSSGTSGRLGYNEQFF.

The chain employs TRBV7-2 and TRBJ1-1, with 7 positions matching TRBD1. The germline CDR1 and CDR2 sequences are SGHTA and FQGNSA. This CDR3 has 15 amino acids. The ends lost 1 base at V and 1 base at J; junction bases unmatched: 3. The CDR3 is CASSLGGGRNTEAFF. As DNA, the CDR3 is TGTGCCAGCAGCTTAGGAGGGGGCAGGAACACTGAAGCTTTCTTT.

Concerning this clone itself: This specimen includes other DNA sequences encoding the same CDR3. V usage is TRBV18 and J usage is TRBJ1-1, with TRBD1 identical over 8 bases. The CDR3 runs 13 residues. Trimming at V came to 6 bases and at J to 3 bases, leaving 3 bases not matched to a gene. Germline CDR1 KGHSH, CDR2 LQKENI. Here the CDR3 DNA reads TGTGCCAGCTCGGGGACAGGTGACACTGAAGCTTTCTTT. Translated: CASSGTGDTEAFF. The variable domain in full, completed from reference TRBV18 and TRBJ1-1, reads NAGVMQNPRHLVRRRGQEARLRCSPMKGHSHVYWYRQLPEEGLKFMVYLQKENIIDESGMPKERFSAEFPKEGPSILRIQQVVRGDSAAYFCASSGTGDTEAFFGQGTRLTVV.

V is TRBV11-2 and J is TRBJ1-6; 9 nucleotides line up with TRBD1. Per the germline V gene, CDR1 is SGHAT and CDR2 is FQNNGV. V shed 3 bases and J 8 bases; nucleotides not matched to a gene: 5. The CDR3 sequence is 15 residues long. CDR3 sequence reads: CASSLHRGLDSPLHF. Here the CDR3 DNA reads TGTGCCAGCAGCTTGCACAGGGGGCTTGATTCACCCCTCCACTTT.

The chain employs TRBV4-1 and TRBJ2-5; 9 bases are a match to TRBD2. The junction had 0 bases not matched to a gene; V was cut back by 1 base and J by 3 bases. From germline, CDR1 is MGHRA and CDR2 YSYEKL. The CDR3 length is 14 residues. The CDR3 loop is CASSQGLAEETQYF. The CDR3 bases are TGCGCCAGCAGCCAAGGACTAGCGGAAGAGACCCAGTACTTC.

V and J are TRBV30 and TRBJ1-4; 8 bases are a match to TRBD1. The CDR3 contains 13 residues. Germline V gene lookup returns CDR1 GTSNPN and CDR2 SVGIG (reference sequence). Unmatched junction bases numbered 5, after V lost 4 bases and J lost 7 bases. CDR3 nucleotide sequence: TGTGCCTGGAATCAGGGGGCGGGTGAAAAACTGTTTTTT. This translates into CAWNQGAGEKLFF.

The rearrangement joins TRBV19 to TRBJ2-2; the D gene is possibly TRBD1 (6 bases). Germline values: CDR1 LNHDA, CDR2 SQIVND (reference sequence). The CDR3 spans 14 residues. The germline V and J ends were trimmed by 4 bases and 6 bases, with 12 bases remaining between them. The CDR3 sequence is CASSKQGTAGELFF. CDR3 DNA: TGTGCCAGTAGTAAACAGGGAACGGCCGGGGAGCTGTTTTTT.

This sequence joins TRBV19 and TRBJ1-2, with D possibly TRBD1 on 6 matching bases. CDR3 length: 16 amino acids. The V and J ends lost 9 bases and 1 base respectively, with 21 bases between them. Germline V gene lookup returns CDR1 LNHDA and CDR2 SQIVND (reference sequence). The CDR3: CASTANQGPRNYGYTF. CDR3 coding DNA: TGTGCCAGCACCGCCAACCAGGGGCCTCGTAACTATGGCTACACCTTC. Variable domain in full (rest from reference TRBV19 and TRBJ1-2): DGGITQSPKYLFRKEGQNVTLSCEQNLNHDAMYWYRQDPGQGLRLIYYSQIVNDFQKGDIAEGYSVSREKKESFPLTVTSAQKNPTAFYLCASTANQGPRNYGYTFGSGTRLTVV.

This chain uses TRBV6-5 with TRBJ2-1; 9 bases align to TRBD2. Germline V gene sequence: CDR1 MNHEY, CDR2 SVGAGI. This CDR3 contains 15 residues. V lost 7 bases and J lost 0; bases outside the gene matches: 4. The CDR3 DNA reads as TGTGCCAGCACCCGAGCGGGAGGCTCCTACAATGAGCAGTTCTTC. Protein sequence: CASTRAGGSYNEQFF.

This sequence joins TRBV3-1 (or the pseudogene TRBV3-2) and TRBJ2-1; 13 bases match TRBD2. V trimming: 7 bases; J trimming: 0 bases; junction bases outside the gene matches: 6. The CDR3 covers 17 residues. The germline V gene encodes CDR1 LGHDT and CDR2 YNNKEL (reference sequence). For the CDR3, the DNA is TGTGCCAGCAAAGGACTAGCGGGAGTGATCTCCTACAATGAGCAGTTCTTC. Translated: CASKGLAGVISYNEQFF.

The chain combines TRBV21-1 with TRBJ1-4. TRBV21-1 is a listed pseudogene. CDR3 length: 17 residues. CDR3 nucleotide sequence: TGTGCCAGCAGCAAAGCACTTAGCTGTGCAACTAATGAAAAACTGTTTTTT. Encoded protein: CASSKALSCATNEKLFF.

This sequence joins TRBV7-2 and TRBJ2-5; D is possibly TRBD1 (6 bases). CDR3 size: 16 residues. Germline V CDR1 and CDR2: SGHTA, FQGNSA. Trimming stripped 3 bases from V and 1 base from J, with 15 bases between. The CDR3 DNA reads TGTGCCAGCAGCTTCGATGCGGGCAGGGGCCAAGAGACCCAGTACTTC. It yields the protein CASSFDAGRGQETQYF.

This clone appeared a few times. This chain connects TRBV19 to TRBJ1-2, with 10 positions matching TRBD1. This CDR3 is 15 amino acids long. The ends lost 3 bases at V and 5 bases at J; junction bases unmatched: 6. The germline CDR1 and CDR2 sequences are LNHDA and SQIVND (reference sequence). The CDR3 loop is CASSIGTGERYGYTF. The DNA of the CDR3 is TGTGCCAGTAGTATTGGGACAGGGGAGAGGTATGGCTACACCTTC. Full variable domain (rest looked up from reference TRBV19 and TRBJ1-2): DGGITQSPKYLFRKEGQNVTLSCEQNLNHDAMYWYRQDPGQGLRLIYYSQIVNDFQKGDIAEGYSVSREKKESFPLTVTSAQKNPTAFYLCASSIGTGERYGYTFGSGTRLTVV.

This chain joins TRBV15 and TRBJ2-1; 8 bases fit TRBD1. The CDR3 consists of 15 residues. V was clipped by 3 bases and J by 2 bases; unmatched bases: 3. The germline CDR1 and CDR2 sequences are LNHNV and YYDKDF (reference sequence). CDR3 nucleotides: TGTGCCACCAGCAGCGGACAGGGCCCCTACAATGAGCAGTTCTTC. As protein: CATSSGQGPYNEQFF.

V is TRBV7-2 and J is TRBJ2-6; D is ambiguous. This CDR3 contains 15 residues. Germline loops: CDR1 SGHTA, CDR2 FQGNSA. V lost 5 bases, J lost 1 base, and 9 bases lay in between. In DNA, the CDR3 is TGTGCCAGCAGCCCTAGAACTTCTGGGGCCAACGTCCTGACTTTC. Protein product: CASSPRTSGANVLTF.

The CDR3 sequence is CASSSTELRYGYTF. The DNA of the CDR3 is TGTGCCAGTAGTAGCACCGAGCTGCGTTATGGCTACACCTTC. The chain links TRBV19 to TRBJ1-2; D gene uncertain. The CDR3 consists of 14 residues. Germline CDR1 reads LNHDA; CDR2 reads SQIVND (reference sequence). V was pared by 4 bases and J by 5 bases, with 14 bases between.

The CDR3 DNA is TGTGCCAGCAGCCAGGACAGGGCCCACGAGCAGTACTTC. As protein: CASSQDRAHEQYF. The V call is TRBV11-2, the J call TRBJ2-7, with TRBD1 matching over 8 bases. The germline gives CDR1 SGHAT, CDR2 FQNNGV. This CDR3 has 13 residues. V trimming: 5 bases; J trimming: 5 bases; junction bases outside the gene matches: 5.

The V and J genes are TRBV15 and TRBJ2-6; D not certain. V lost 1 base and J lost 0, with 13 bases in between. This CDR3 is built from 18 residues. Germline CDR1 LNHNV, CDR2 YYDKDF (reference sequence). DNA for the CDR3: TGTGCCACCAGCAGAGCCGGTCGAGCAGGCTCTGGGGCCAACGTCCTGACTTTC. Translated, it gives CATSRAGRAGSGANVLTF.